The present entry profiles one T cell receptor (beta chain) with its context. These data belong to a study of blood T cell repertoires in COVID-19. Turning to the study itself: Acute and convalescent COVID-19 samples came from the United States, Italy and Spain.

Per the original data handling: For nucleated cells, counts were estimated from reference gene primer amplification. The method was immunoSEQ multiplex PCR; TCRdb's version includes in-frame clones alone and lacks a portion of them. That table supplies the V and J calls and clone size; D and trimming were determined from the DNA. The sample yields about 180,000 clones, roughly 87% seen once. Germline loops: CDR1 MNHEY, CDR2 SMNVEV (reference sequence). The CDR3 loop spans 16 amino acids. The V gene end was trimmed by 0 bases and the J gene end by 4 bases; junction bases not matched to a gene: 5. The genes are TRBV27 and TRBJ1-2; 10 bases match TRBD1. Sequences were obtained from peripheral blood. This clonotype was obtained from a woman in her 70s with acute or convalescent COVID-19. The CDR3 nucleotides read TGTGCCAGCAGTTTATCGAAGGGACAGGGGTTCTATGGCTACACCTTC. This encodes CASSLSKGQGFYGYTF.